These 8 T cell receptor beta chains came from one sample sequenced in a study of blood T cell repertoires in COVID-19. TCRdb's table, derived via immunoSEQ multiplex PCR, lists solely in-frame clones and lacks some. The sample contains about 250,000 clones, over 75% of which appear only once. The sample was PBMCs or T cells enriched from blood (not recorded which). These receptors came from a woman aged 18-30 years who had recovered from COVID-19.

The gene calls are TRBV11-2 and TRBJ1-1; 10 bases align to TRBD1. This CDR3 spans 13 amino acids. V was clipped by 5 bases and J by 4 bases; unmatched bases: 1. CDR1 and CDR2 (germline): SGHAT, FQNNGV. The CDR3 protein is CASSRTGGTEAFF. The DNA of the CDR3 is TGTGCCAGCAGCCGGACAGGGGGCACTGAAGCTTTCTTT.

The V call is TRBV27, the J call TRBJ1-4; tentative D call: TRBD1 (6 bases). Germline-derived CDR1 and CDR2 are MNHEY and SMNVEV (reference sequence). V lost 5 bases and J lost 14, with 18 bases in between. This CDR3 has 13 residues. In DNA, the CDR3 is TGTGCCAGCAGTGGCGATCGGACAGTAGGGCTGTTTTTT. It encodes CASSGDRTVGLFF.

This clone was observed a single time. This chain joins TRBV19 and TRBJ1-1, with 8 bases matching TRBD1. Per germline, CDR1 LNHDA and CDR2 SQIVND (reference sequence). After removal of 7 bases from V and 5 bases from J, the junction contained 15 bases not matched to a gene. The CDR3 length is 16 residues. The CDR3 DNA sequence: TGTGCCAGTACTCCAAAAGTGGGCAGGGGGCATACTGAAGCTTTCTTT. Translation gives CASTPKVGRGHTEAFF.

This clone has just one count. This sequence joins TRBV19 and TRBJ1-2; 9 nucleotides line up with TRBD1. V was clipped by 6 bases and J by 6 bases; unmatched bases: 5. CDR1 is LNHDA and CDR2 is SQIVND in the germline V gene (reference sequence). The CDR3 covers 13 residues. CDR3 coding DNA: TGTGCCAGTAGGCTCACAGGGGGCAATGGCTACACCTTC. As protein: CASRLTGGNGYTF.

V gene TRBV5-4 combines with J gene TRBJ1-1; D uncertain. Germline assignment: CDR1 SGHNT and CDR2 YYREEE (reference sequence). Trimming shortened V by 3 bases and J by 1 base, and 4 bases separated the two germline ends. The CDR3 extends over 12 amino acids. The CDR3 DNA sequence: TGTGCCAGCAGCTCGGGGAACACTGAAGCTTTCTTT. Its translation is CASSSGNTEAFF.

V and J are TRBV30 and TRBJ2-3; D not certain. CDR3 length: 12 amino acids. V gave up 2 bases and J gave up 3 bases, with 6 bases separating them. CDR1 is GTSNPN and CDR2 is SVGIG in the germline V gene (reference sequence). CDR3 protein: CAWSIVTDTQYF. DNA of the CDR3: TGTGCCTGGAGTATAGTGACAGATACGCAGTATTTT.

The rearrangement joins TRBV2 to TRBJ1-1; TRBD1 agrees at 7 bases. Germline loops: CDR1 SNHLY, CDR2 FYNNEI. The V segment lost 9 bases and the J segment 3 bases; nucleotides outside the gene matches: 4. This CDR3 spans 12 amino acids. CDR3 DNA sequence: TGTGCCAGGAGTACAGGGGACACTGAAGCTTTCTTT. Translated: CARSTGDTEAFF.

This clone was seen only once. The rearrangement links TRBV9 to TRBJ2-3; the D gene is possibly TRBD2 (6 bases). The V and J ends lost 3 bases and 4 bases respectively, with 24 bases between them. The CDR3 covers 18 residues. Germline loops: CDR1 SGDLS, CDR2 YYNGEE. CDR3 sequence reads: CASSGGVGGTPKADTQYF. The CDR3 region has the DNA TGTGCCAGCAGCGGGGGAGTGGGTGGGACTCCGAAGGCAGATACGCAGTATTTT.